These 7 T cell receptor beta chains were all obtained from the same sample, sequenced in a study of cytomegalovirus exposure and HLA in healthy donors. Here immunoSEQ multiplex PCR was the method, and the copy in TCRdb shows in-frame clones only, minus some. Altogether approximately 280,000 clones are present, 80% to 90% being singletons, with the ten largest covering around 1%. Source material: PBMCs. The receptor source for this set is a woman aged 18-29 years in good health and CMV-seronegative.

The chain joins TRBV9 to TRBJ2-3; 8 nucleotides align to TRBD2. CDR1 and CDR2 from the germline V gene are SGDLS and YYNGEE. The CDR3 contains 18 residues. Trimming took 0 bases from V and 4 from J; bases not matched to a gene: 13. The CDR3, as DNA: TGTGCCAGCAGCGTAGGAATTTCAGGGCGGGAGGAAGCAGATACGCAGTATTTT. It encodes CASSVGISGREEADTQYF.

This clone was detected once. CDR3 nucleotide sequence: TGTGCCATCAGTGACCCACTAGCCCTCAGGGCAGAGACCCAGTACTTC. It encodes CAISDPLALRAETQYF. The genes are TRBV10-3 and TRBJ2-5; TRBD2 might be the D (6 bases). V lost 3 bases, J lost 4 bases, and 18 bases lay in between. The CDR3 length is 16 residues. The germline CDR1 and CDR2 sequences are ENHRY and SYGVKD.

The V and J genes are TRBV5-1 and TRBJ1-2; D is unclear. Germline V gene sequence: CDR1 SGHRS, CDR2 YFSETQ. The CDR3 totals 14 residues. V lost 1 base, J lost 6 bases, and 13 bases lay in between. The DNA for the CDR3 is TGCGCCAGCAGCTTGAGCCACGTAGAGGATGGCTACACCTTC. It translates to CASSLSHVEDGYTF.

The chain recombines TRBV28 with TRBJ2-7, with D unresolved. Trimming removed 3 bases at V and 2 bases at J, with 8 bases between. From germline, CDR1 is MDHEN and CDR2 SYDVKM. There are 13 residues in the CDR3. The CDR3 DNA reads TGTGCCAGCAGTTTCGGGTTAACCTACGAGCAGTACTTC. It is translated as CASSFGLTYEQYF.

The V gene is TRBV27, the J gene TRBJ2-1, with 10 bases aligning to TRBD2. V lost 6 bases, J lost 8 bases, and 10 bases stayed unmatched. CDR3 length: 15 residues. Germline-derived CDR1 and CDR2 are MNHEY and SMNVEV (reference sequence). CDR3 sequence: CASSSPAGGRDEQFF. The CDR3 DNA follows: TGTGCCAGCAGCTCCCCAGCGGGAGGGCGTGATGAGCAGTTCTTC.

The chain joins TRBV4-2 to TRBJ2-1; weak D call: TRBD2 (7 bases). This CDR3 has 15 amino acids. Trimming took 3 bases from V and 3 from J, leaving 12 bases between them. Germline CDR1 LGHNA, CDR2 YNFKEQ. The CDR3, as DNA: TGTGCCAGCAGCCAGGGGGGGGCCATCTACAATGAGCAGTTCTTC. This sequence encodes CASSQGGAIYNEQFF.

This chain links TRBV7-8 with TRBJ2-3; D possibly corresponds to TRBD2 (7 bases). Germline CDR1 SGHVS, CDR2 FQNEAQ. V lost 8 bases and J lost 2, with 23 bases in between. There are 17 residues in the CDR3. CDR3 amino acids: CASSVGGDTLLTDTQYF. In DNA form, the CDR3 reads TGTGCCAGCTCCGTAGGGGGGGACACCTTACTCACAGATACGCAGTATTTT.